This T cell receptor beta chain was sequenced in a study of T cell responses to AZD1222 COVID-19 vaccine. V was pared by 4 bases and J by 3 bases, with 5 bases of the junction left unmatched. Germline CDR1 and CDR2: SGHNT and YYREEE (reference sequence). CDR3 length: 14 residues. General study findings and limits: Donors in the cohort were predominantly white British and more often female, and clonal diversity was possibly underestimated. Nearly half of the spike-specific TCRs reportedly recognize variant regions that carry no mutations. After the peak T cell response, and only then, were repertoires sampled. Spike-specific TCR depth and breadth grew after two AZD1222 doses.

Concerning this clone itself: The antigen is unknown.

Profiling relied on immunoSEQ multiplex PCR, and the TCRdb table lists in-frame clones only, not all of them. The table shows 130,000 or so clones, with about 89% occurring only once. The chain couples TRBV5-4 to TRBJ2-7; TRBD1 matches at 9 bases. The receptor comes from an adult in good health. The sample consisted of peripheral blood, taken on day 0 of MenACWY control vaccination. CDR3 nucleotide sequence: TGTGCCAGCAGCCGGGGACAGGGAAACTACGAGCAGTACTTC. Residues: CASSRGQGNYEQYF.